This T cell receptor (beta chain) was captured in a study of blood T cell repertoires in COVID-19. The length of the CDR3 is 15 residues. V lost 2 bases and J lost 2, with 10 bases in between. Germline V CDR1 and CDR2: SGDLS, YYNGEE. The protocol was immunoSEQ multiplex PCR, while the TCRdb copy is restricted to in-frame clones and leaves out a portion. The table records fewer than 350,000 clones, approximately 86% of them present only once. The TCR comes from a woman between 50 and 59 years old with active or convalescent COVID-19. The chain recombines TRBV9 with TRBJ2-2; a weak D match, TRBD1 (6 bases). Sequenced: peripheral blood. This CDR3 reads CASSVAGTNTGELFF. CDR3 sequence (DNA): TGTGCCAGCAGCGTCGCCGGGACAAACACCGGGGAGCTGTTTTTT.